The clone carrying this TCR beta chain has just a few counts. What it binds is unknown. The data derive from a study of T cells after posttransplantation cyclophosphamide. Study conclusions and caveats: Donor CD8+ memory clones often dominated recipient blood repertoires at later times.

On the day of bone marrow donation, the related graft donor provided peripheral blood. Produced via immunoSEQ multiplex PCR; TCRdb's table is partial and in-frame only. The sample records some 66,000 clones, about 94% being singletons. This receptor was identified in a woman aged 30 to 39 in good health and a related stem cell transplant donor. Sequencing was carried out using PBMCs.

CDR3 in amino acids: CASSRSPGDSTAGELFF. For the CDR3, the DNA is TGCGCCAGCAGCCGCTCCCCCGGGGACTCCACCGCCGGGGAGCTGTTTTTT. V usage is TRBV5-1 and J usage is TRBJ2-2, with D possibly being TRBD2 (6 bases). V was cut by 4 bases and J by 6 bases, with 22 bases left in between. This CDR3 has 17 amino acids. CDR1 is SGHRS, CDR2 YFSETQ, per germline.